This T cell receptor (gamma chain) was sequenced in a study of gammadelta T cells in human blood. Study-level points and caveats: Microbial exposure appeared to drive polyclonal γδ T cell expansion after birth.

J lost 0 bases, V lost 8 bases, and 5 bases had no gene match. The CDR3 has 13 amino acids. This clone is large in the sample. The antigen remains undetermined. TCRdb re-analyzed the RT-PCR reads via CATT. The table has about 480 gamma-chain clones, approximately 7.8% seen once. V is TRGV10 and J is TRGJ1 or TRGJ2. TRGV10 is designated an ORF whose function remains uncertain. Sequences were obtained from non-Vgamma9Vdelta2 gamma-delta T cells from fetal blood. This sequence originates from a human fetus. The CDR3 bases are TGTGCTGCGTGGGAAACGAATTATTATAAGAAACTCTTT. Translation: CAAWETNYYKKLF.